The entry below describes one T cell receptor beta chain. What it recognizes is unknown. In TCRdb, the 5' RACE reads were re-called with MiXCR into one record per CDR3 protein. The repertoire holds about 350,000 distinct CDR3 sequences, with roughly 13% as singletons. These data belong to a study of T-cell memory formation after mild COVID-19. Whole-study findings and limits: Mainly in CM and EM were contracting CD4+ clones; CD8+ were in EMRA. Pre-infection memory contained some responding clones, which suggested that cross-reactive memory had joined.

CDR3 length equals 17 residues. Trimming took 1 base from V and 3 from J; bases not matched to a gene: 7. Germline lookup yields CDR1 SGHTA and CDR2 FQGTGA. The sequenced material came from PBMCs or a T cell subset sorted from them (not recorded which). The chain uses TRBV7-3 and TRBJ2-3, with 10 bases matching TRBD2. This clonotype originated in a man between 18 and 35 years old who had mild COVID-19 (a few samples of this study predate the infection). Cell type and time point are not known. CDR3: CASSLRPSGGRTDTQYF. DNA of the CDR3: TGTGCCAGCAGCTTAAGGCCTAGCGGGGGTAGGACAGATACGCAGTATTTT.